This paragraph covers one T cell receptor beta chain sequence. Its matching antigen is unknown. These data originate in a study of OX40 agonist ivuxolimab in advanced cancers. Across the whole study: Previous treatment with anti-PD-1, anti-PD-L1 or anti-CTLA-4 therapy was allowed; 40% had received some.

Libraries were prepared by immunoSEQ multiplex PCR; TCRdb keeps only in-frame clonotypes and omits some of them. The sample records 30,000 to 45,000 clones, around 87% being singletons. The CDR3 runs to 13 residues. Per germline, CDR1 LNHDA and CDR2 SQIVND (reference sequence). Trimming stripped 3 bases from V and 1 base from J, with 6 bases between. Study-wide results and limits: In the expanded peripheral T cells, antigen specificity was never determined. Some patients who did not respond also had low normalized T-cell clonal expansion.

The clonotype comes from an adult with an advanced solid tumor such as melanoma, head and neck, liver or kidney cancer. The gene calls are TRBV19 and TRBJ1-1; D might be TRBD1 (5 bases). The material sequenced was CD4+ or CD8+ T cells sorted from blood, taken in a trial of the OX40 agonist ivuxolimab. The CDR3 nucleotides are TGTGCCAGTAGTATCGGGGGGAACACTGAAGCTTTCTTT. It specifies CASSIGGNTEAFF.